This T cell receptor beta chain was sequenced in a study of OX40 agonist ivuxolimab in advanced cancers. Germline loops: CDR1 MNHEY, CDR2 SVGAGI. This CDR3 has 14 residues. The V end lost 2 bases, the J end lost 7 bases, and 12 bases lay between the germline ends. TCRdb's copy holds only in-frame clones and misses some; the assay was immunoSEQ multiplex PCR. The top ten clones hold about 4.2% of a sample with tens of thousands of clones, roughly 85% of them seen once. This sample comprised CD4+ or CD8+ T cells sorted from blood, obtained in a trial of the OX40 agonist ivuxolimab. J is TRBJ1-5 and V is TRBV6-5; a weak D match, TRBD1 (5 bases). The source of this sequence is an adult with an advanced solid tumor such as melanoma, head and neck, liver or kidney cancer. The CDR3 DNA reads TGTGCCAGCAGTTACGGGTTTAGGGGCCAGCCCCAGCATTTT. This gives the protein CASSYGFRGQPQHF.